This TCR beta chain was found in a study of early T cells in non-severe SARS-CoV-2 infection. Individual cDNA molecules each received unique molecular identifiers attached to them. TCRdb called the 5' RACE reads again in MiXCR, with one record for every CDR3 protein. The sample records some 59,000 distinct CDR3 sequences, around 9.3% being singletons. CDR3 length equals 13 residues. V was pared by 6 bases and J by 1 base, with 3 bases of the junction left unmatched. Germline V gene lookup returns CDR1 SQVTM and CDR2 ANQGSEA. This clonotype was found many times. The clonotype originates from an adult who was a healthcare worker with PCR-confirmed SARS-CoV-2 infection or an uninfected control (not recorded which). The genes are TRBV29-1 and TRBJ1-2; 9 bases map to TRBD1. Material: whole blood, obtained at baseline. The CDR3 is CSVTGGSNYGYTF. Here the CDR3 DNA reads TGCAGCGTAACAGGGGGCAGTAACTATGGCTACACCTTC.